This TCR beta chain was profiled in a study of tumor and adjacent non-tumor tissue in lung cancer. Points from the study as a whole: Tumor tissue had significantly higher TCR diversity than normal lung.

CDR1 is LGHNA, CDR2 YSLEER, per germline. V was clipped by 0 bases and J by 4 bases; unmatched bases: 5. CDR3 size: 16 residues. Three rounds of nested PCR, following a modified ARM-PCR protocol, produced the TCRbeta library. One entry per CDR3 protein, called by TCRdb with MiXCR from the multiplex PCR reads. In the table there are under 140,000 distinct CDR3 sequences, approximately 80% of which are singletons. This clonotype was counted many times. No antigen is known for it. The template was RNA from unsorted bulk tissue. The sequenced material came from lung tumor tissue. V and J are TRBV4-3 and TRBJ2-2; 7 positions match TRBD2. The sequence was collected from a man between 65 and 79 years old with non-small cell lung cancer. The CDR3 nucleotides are TGCGCCAGCAGCCAAGAGTGGAGCGGGGTCACCGGGGAGCTGTTTTTT. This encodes CASSQEWSGVTGELFF.